The 2 T cell receptor beta chains in this list originate from one sample, sequenced in a study of T cell repertoires in cytomegalovirus infection. Their antigen targets remain unknown. Using its own MiXCR run on the reads, TCRdb lists one record per CDR3 protein. The sample records about 63,000 distinct CDR3 sequences, around 20% being singletons. This sample comprised CD8+ T cells from cultured PBMCs, obtained from culture after CMV antigen stimulation. These receptors all come from a human donor in good health (CMV status not recorded). Some clones in this sample may be carry-over from other donors' samples.

The V call is TRBV7-8, the J call TRBJ2-3; the D gene is possibly TRBD1 (5 bases). The germline gives CDR1 SGHVS, CDR2 FQNEAQ. This CDR3 spans 17 amino acids. Trimming shortened V by 5 bases and J by 0 bases, and 18 bases separated the two germline ends. CDR3 loop: CASSPSWGSTSTDTQYF. CDR3 bases: TGTGCCAGCAGCCCATCGTGGGGCTCCACTAGCACAGATACGCAGTATTTT.

The table lists this clonotype with a few counts. The chain joins TRBV7-2 to TRBJ1-1; no reliable D call. Trimming removed 5 bases from V and 1 base from J, with 11 bases in between. The CDR3 is made up of 14 amino acids. Germline CDR1 reads SGHTA; CDR2 reads FQGNSA. The CDR3 spells CASSQGRRNTEAFF. Written as DNA, the CDR3 is TGTGCCAGCAGCCAAGGGAGGAGGAACACTGAAGCTTTCTTT.